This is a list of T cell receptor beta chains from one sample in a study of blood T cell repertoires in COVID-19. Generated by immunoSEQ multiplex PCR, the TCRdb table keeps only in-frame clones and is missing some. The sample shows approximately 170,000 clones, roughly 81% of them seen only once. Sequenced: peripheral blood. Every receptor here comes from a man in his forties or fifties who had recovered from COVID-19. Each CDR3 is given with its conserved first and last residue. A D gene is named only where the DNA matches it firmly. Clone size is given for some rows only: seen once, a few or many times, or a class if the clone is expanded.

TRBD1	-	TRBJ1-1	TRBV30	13	TGTGCCTGGAGTACAGGGGGCAACACTGAAGCTTTCTTT	CAWSTGGNTEAFF
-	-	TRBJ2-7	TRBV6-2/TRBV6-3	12	TGTGCCAGCAGTTGGGCGTCCTACGAGCAGTACTTC	CASSWASYEQYF
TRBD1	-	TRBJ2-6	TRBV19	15	TGTGCCAGTAGTAGGACAGGGTCAGGGGCCAACGTCCTGACTTTC	CASSRTGSGANVLTF
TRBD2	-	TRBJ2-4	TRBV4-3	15	TGCGCCAGCAGCCGCGGGGGGGACTCCAAAAACATTCAGTACTTC	CASSRGGDSKNIQYF
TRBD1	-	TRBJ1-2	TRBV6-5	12	TGTGCCAGCGGACAGGGTGGTGATGGCTACACCTTC	CASGQGGDGYTF
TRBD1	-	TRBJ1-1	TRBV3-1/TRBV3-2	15	TGTGCCAGCAGCCCAAGGGGGACAGGGAACACTGAAGCTTTCTTT	CASSPRGTGNTEAFF
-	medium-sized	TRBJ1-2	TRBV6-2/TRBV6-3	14	TGTGCCAGCAGTTACTCGTGGCAGGGCTATGGCTACACCTTC	CASSYSWQGYGYTF
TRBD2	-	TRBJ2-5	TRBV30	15	TGTGCCTGGAGTGGGATGGGACTAGCGGGGGAGACCCAGTACTTC	CAWSGMGLAGETQYF
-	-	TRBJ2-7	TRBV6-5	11	TGTGCCAGCAAGACAGCAAACGAGCAGTACTTC	CASKTANEQYF
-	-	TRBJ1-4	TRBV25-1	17	TGTGCCAGCAGCGAGGTTAGGGTTACAGGGTTTTCGGAAAAACTGTTTTTT	CASSEVRVTGFSEKLFF